These 19 T cell receptor delta chains came from one sample sequenced in a study of Vδ1+ human thymocytes. Notes on the study in general: In the thymus, TRG and TRD repertoires looked highly polyclonal with Gaussian CDR3 lengths.

RNA was extracted from the cells and then reverse transcribed. Pooled V-gene forward primers with one constant-region reverse primer generated the CDR3 amplicons by multiplex PCR. TCRdb re-called clones from the multiplex PCR reads via CATT. This sample carries 20,000 to 25,000 delta-chain clones, around 32% of them seen once, and the ten largest clones take 1.5% to 2%. Their target antigens are unknown. The sequenced sample consisted of Vdelta1+ gamma-delta thymocytes from the thymus. Subset defined: FACS-sorted CD3+ TCRalphabeta- TCRVdelta1+ TCRVdelta2- thymocytes. These receptors originate from a boy under two years old who had congenital heart surgery.

In regard to this clone: Distinct nucleotide sequences in the sample also encode this CDR3. V is TRDV1 and J is TRDJ1; 12 positions agree with TRDD3. Germline CDR1 TSWWSYY, CDR2 QGS. CDR3 length equals 18 residues. With 2 bases clipped from V and 5 bases from J, the junction kept 12 bases outside the gene matches. CDR3 sequence (DNA): TGTGCTCTTGGGGAAAGTGAGAAACTGGGGGATACCCCGGATAAACTCATCTTT. Amino acids: CALGESEKLGDTPDKLIF.

The chain joins TRDV1 to TRDJ1, with D uncertain. The CDR3 consists of 17 residues. Germline V gene lookup returns CDR1 TSWWSYY and CDR2 QGS. Trimming stripped 2 bases from V and 0 bases from J, with 16 bases between. The CDR3, as DNA: TGTGCTCTTGGGGAAGGGGCTATACTCAGGTACACCGATAAACTCATCTTT. Protein product: CALGEGAILRYTDKLIF.

V gene TRDV1 combines with J gene TRDJ1, with 11 bases lining up with TRDD3. The CDR3 sequence is 18 residues long. Germline values: CDR1 TSWWSYY, CDR2 QGS. J lost 1 base, V lost 3 bases, and 10 bases had no gene match. This CDR3 reads CALGELWGIRYPTDKLIF. The DNA for the CDR3 is TGTGCTCTTGGGGAGCTTTGGGGGATACGTTACCCCACCGATAAACTCATCTTT.

In its sample, this clone was seen a few times. The genes are TRDV1 and TRDJ1, with D perhaps being TRDD2 or TRDD3 (9 bases each). Germline V gene lookup returns CDR1 TSWWSYY and CDR2 QGS. Between the trimmed V and J ends, which lost 0 bases and 0 bases, there was a span of 29 bases. This CDR3 is built from 22 residues. The CDR3 nucleotides are TGTGCTCTTGGGGAACTAACCTTCCTACGGTGGGGGATAGATCGGTACACCGATAAACTCATCTTT. Translating it yields CALGELTFLRWGIDRYTDKLIF.

This clone was seen a handful of times. The chain uses TRDV1 and TRDJ1, with 10 bases identical to TRDD3. The CDR3 contains 20 residues. The germline V gene has CDR1 TSWWSYY and CDR2 QGS. V was pared by 0 bases and J by 4 bases, with 17 bases of the junction left unmatched. In DNA, the CDR3 is TGTGCTCTTGGGGAACTAGCGCGCCGATTCCCAGGGGGATACGGCGATAAACTCATCTTT. Protein product: CALGELARRFPGGYGDKLIF.

V is TRDV1 and J is TRDJ1; 12 bases agree with TRDD3. Per germline, CDR1 TSWWSYY and CDR2 QGS. V gave up 1 base and J gave up 2 bases; unmatched junction bases: 8. The length of the CDR3 is 18 residues. As DNA, the CDR3 is TGTGCTCTTGGGGAACGTCGACTGGGGGATACTGGTACCGATAAACTCATCTTT. This encodes CALGERRLGDTGTDKLIF.

The table lists this clone with a few counts. The chain couples TRDV1 to TRDJ1; TRDD3 matches 13 bases. The CDR3 has 20 residues. V gave up 0 bases and J gave up 10 bases; unmatched junction bases: 20. Germline assignment: CDR1 TSWWSYY and CDR2 QGS. The CDR3 protein is CALGELLYAPLTGGYGRLIF. The DNA of the CDR3 is TGTGCTCTTGGGGAACTACTCTACGCTCCCCTTACTGGGGGATACGGAAGACTCATCTTT.

This clone was detected a few times. This sample also contains other DNA sequences that code for the same CDR3. V and J are TRDV1 and TRDJ1; maybe TRDD3 (5 bases). This CDR3 has 16 amino acids. Looked up from germline, CDR1 is TSWWSYY and CDR2 is QGS. This chain's CDR3 is CALSRCGDLYTDKLIF. CDR3 DNA sequence: TGTGCCCTTTCTCGGTGCGGGGACTTGTACACCGATAAACTCATCTTT.

Of note for this clone: Given a far larger clone just one base away, this is likely a sequencing read error. J is TRDJ3 and V is TRDV2, with TRDD3 as a possible D gene (6 bases). The V gene's germline CDR1 is GEAIGNYY and CDR2 EKD. There are 17 residues in the CDR3. The DNA of the CDR3 is TGTGCCTGTGACACCGGTATACGCGTCTGGGGCACCCGACAGATGTTTTTC. This encodes CACDTGIRVWGTRQMFF.

The V and J genes are TRDV1 and TRDJ1, with 12 bases identical to TRDD3. From germline, CDR1 is TSWWSYY and CDR2 QGS. V was clipped by 4 bases and J by 3 bases; unmatched bases: 15. The CDR3 runs 19 residues. CDR3 DNA sequence: TGTGCTCTTGGGGGCCTAGAGGTGTACTGGGGGATACCCCCCGATAAACTCATCTTT. This sequence encodes CALGGLEVYWGIPPDKLIF.

About this clone itself: At the DNA level, this CDR3 is encoded by other sequences in the same sample as well. The chain employs TRDV1 and TRDJ1; D remains ambiguous. V was clipped by 0 bases and J by 3 bases, with 17 bases between them. The CDR3 is 17 residues long. Looked up from germline, CDR1 is TSWWSYY and CDR2 is QGS. The DNA for the CDR3 is TGTGCTCTTGGGGAACTAGAGGTGAGGCTCCACGCCGATAAACTCATCTTT. Protein sequence: CALGELEVRLHADKLIF.

This clone was counted between two and nine times. One junction end disagrees with the germline gene, perhaps due to a read error. The chain joins TRDV1 to TRDJ1; D not certain. From germline, CDR1 is TSWWSYY and CDR2 QGS. The CDR3 sequence is 12 residues long. CDR3 region: CAISGYTDKHIF. DNA for the CDR3: TGTGCGATCTCCGGCTACACCGATAAACACATCTTT.

The chain recombines TRDV1 with TRDJ1; TRDD3 aligns across 8 bases. In germline, CDR1 is TSWWSYY, CDR2 QGS. V lost 5 bases, J lost 0 bases, and 20 bases stayed unmatched. This CDR3 contains 20 residues. The DNA for the CDR3 is TGTGCTCTTGGGACCCCGGCCTTCTCTGTACTGGGGGGTTACACCGATAAACTCATCTTT. This sequence encodes CALGTPAFSVLGGYTDKLIF.

This clone was counted ten times or more. The rearrangement links TRDV1 to TRDJ2; TRDD3 might be the D (6 bases). The CDR3 is 18 amino acids. V lost 1 base to trimming and J lost 0 bases, with 15 bases between them. Germline V CDR1 and CDR2: TSWWSYY, QGS. The CDR3 DNA follows: TGTGCTCTTGGGGAACCGGCATCGGGGGACACTTTGACAGCACAACTCTTCTTT. It specifies CALGEPASGDTLTAQLFF.

Note on this clone: A clone one base away is much larger, so this may be a read error. The chain combines TRDV1 with TRDJ1; 11 bases match TRDD3. Germline V gene lookup returns CDR1 TSWWSYY and CDR2 QGS. The CDR3 is 18 residues long. The V gene end was trimmed by 5 bases and the J gene end by 3 bases; junction bases not matched to a gene: 14. The CDR3 DNA follows: TGTGCTCTTGGGAAAGGGTCCCGACGCTGGGGGATACCCGATAAACTCATCTTT. Its translation: CALGKGSRRWGIPDKLIF.

In this sample, this clone turned up a few times. At the DNA level, this CDR3 is encoded by other sequences in the same sample as well. V gene TRDV1 combines with J gene TRDJ1; D may correspond to TRDD2 or TRDD3 (5 bases each). The CDR3 spans 21 residues. The V end was cut by 3 bases, the J end by 0 bases, with 29 bases between. The V gene's germline CDR1 is TSWWSYY and CDR2 QGS. CDR3 DNA sequence: TGTGCTCTTGGGGACATCCTAGTAGAATACGCTCCATCCACTTACACCGATAAACTCATCTTT. It codes for CALGDILVEYAPSTYTDKLIF.

Note on this clone: This may stem from a read error, because a much larger clone lies one nucleotide away. This chain links TRDV1 with TRDJ1, with D possibly TRDD3 on 6 matching bases. Trimming removed 6 bases at V and 3 bases at J, with 11 bases between. This CDR3 is built from 13 residues. Germline CDR1 and CDR2: TSWWSYY and QGS. This CDR3 is CALGRGSPDKLIF. CDR3 nucleotides: TGTGCTCTTGGAAGGGGGAGCCCCGATAAACTCATCTTT.

In this sample, this clone turned up a few times. The rearrangement uses TRDV1 and TRDJ1; 9 bases agree with TRDD2. CDR1 is TSWWSYY, CDR2 QGS, per germline. CDR3 length: 19 residues. V shed 3 bases, J shed 11 bases, and the junction held 25 bases outside the gene matches. CDR3 loop: CALGELSPSYVPTAVGLIF. The CDR3 DNA follows: TGTGCTCTTGGGGAGCTTTCCCCTTCCTACGTCCCTACTGCGGTTGGGCTCATCTTT.

Note on this clone: A much larger clone lies one base from this, so it may be a read error. Other DNA sequences in the sample encode the same CDR3. The chain recombines TRDV1 with TRDJ1; TRDD3 aligns across 7 bases. This CDR3 is 19 amino acids long. V dropped 7 bases and J dropped 3; count of bases not matched to a gene: 23. The V gene's germline CDR1 is TSWWSYY and CDR2 QGS. CDR3 sequence reads: CALAARQGGYAIWPDKLIF. As DNA, the CDR3 is TGTGCTCTTGCGGCGAGGCAAGGTGGATACGCGATTTGGCCCGATAAACTCATCTTT.